The entry that follows covers one TCR beta chain sequence. This entry belongs to a study of early T cells in non-severe SARS-CoV-2 infection. The V gene lost 2 bases and the J gene lost 3 bases, with 13 bases spanning the gap. This CDR3 spans 15 amino acids. Unique molecular identifiers were affixed to single, distinct cDNA molecules. TCRdb reanalysed the 5' RACE reads using MiXCR and keeps one entry per CDR3 protein. The repertoire holds around 88,000 distinct CDR3 sequences, with around an eighth as singletons. The chain has TRBV12-3 or TRBV12-4 and TRBJ1-1; D is uncertain. This receptor was taken from an adult who was a healthcare worker with PCR-confirmed SARS-CoV-2 infection or an uninfected control (not recorded which). The material sequenced was whole blood. CDR3 nucleotide sequence: TGTGCCAGCAGTTTAATAGTTGGCCTCGACACTGAAGCTTTCTTT. Encoded protein: CASSLIVGLDTEAFF.